Following are 16 T cell receptor beta chains from one sample sequenced in a study of T cell responses to AZD1222 COVID-19 vaccine. Measured with immunoSEQ multiplex PCR; TCRdb has only the in-frame clones, and not every one. Counted here are roughly 120,000 clones, 75% to 90% occurring once; the ten biggest clones make up 4.4%. The material was peripheral blood, obtained 28 days after the second AZD1222 dose. Receptors originate from an adult who received the AZD1222 COVID-19 vaccine.

With regard to this clone: The sample has other DNA sequences that encode this CDR3 too. The chain uses TRBV30 and TRBJ1-3, with D uncertain. This CDR3 comprises 15 residues. Germline-derived CDR1 and CDR2 are GTSNPN and SVGIG (reference sequence). Trimming pared 0 bases from V and 0 bases from J, leaving 9 bases between. CDR3 nucleotides: TGTGCCTGGAGTGTAGGCGGCTCCTCTGGAAACACCATATATTTT. Protein: CAWSVGGSSGNTIYF.

The rearrangement links TRBV6-5 to TRBJ2-7; D is uncertain. This CDR3 is 13 amino acids long. V dropped 0 bases and J dropped 3 bases, with 6 bases sitting between them. The germline V gene has CDR1 MNHEY and CDR2 SVGAGI. Here the CDR3 reads CASSYSPHYEQYF. The CDR3 nucleotides read TGTGCCAGCAGTTACTCCCCTCACTACGAGCAGTACTTC.

This chain connects TRBV9 to TRBJ1-3, with D unclear. Germline V CDR1 and CDR2: SGDLS, YYNGEE. V lost 3 bases, J lost 3 bases, and 16 bases lay in between. The CDR3 totals 16 residues. This CDR3 reads CASSGSLGNYGNTIYF. In DNA, the CDR3 is TGTGCCAGCAGCGGGTCTTTGGGGAACTATGGAAACACCATATATTTT.

The J gene is TRBJ1-5, the V gene TRBV5-6; D gene unclear. From germline, CDR1 is SGHDT and CDR2 YYEEEE. This CDR3 has 14 amino acids. Trimming removed 0 bases at V and 4 bases at J, with 8 bases between. CDR3 bases: TGTGCCAGCAGCTTGGGAACCGAGAATCAGCCCCAGCATTTT. Amino acid sequence: CASSLGTENQPQHF.

This chain uses TRBV28 with TRBJ1-5, with a tentative D call TRBD1 (6 bases). Germline-derived CDR1 and CDR2 are MDHEN and SYDVKM. The V and J ends lost 5 bases and 0 bases respectively, with 14 bases between them. CDR3 length: 16 amino acids. Written as DNA, the CDR3 is TGTGCCAGCAGTCCCACGACAGGACTTAGCAATCAGCCCCAGCATTTT. Protein: CASSPTTGLSNQPQHF.

The rearrangement joins TRBV6-5 to TRBJ2-1, with TRBD2 matching 8 bases. J was trimmed by 4 bases and V by 2 bases; bases with no gene match: 4. The CDR3 is 15 amino acids. CDR1 is MNHEY, CDR2 SVGAGI, per germline. The CDR3 region has the DNA TGTGCCAGCAGTTACGAGGCGGGGGGATACAATGAGCAGTTCTTC. Its protein product is CASSYEAGGYNEQFF.

This chain joins TRBV7-9 and TRBJ1-5, with 7 nucleotides matching TRBD1. The CDR3 has 15 amino acids. With 5 bases clipped from V and 4 bases from J, the junction kept 8 bases outside the gene matches. Looked up from germline, CDR1 is SEHNR and CDR2 is FQNEAQ (reference sequence). The CDR3 sequence is CASSNGQEWNQPQHF. CDR3 nucleotides: TGTGCCAGCAGCAACGGACAGGAGTGGAATCAGCCCCAGCATTTT. The full variable domain, rest sourced from reference TRBV7-9 and TRBJ1-5, is DTGVSQNPRHKITKRGQNVTFRCDPISEHNRLYWYRQTLGQGPEFLTYFQNEAQLEKSRLLSDRFSAERPKGSFSTLEIQRTEQGDSAMYLCASSNGQEWNQPQHFGDGTRLSIL.

The V call is TRBV10-3, the J call TRBJ1-6; D is perhaps TRBD1 (5 bases). The CDR3 length is 15 residues. Germline V gives CDR1 ENHRY, CDR2 SYGVKD. V gave up 3 bases and J gave up 8 bases, with 14 bases separating them. Written as DNA, the CDR3 is TGTGCCATCAGTGAACTTCCGGGGGGGGATTCACCCCTCCACTTT. It is translated as CAISELPGGDSPLHF.

J is TRBJ1-5 and V is TRBV2; no reliable D call. Germline V gene data show CDR1 as SNHLY and CDR2 as FYNNEI. V was clipped by 5 bases and J by 0 bases, with 8 bases between them. The CDR3 runs to 14 residues. CDR3 in amino acids: CASSTPYSNQPQHF. The CDR3 coding sequence is TGTGCCAGCAGTACACCGTATAGCAATCAGCCCCAGCATTTT. The full variable domain, with the rest looked up from reference TRBV2 and TRBJ1-5, is EPEVTQTPSHQVTQMGQEVILRCVPISNHLYFYWYRQILGQKVEFLVSFYNNEISEKSEIFDDQFSVERPDGSNFTLKIRSTKLEDSAMYFCASSTPYSNQPQHFGDGTRLSIL.

The chain employs TRBV19 and TRBJ1-5; TRBD1 is a possible D gene (6 bases). With 5 bases removed from V and 6 bases from J, the gap between germline ends came to 17 bases. The CDR3 has 15 amino acids. The germline CDR1 and CDR2 sequences are LNHDA and SQIVND (reference sequence). CDR3 nucleotides: TGTGCCAGTAGTCTCCCAGGGGCGCCGGGTCAGCCCCAGCATTTT. Protein product: CASSLPGAPGQPQHF. The full variable domain, rest sourced from reference TRBV19 and TRBJ1-5, is DGGITQSPKYLFRKEGQNVTLSCEQNLNHDAMYWYRQDPGQGLRLIYYSQIVNDFQKGDIAEGYSVSREKKESFPLTVTSAQKNPTAFYLCASSLPGAPGQPQHFGDGTRLSIL.

The genes are TRBV18 and TRBJ1-4; D not resolved. V lost 3 bases, J lost 0 bases, and 5 bases lay in between. The CDR3 is 14 residues long. CDR1 KGHSH and CDR2 LQKENI come from the germline V gene. Written as DNA, the CDR3 is TGTGCCAGCTCACCGGGGACAACTAATGAAAAACTGTTTTTT. Translating gives CASSPGTTNEKLFF.

The chain uses TRBV28 and TRBJ1-2; weak D call: TRBD1 (6 bases). CDR1 is MDHEN and CDR2 is SYDVKM in the germline V gene. This CDR3 has 12 amino acids. V was trimmed by 10 bases and J by 8 bases, leaving 17 bases between them. Here the CDR3 reads CATSQGIRGYTF. Here the CDR3 DNA reads TGTGCCACCTCACAGGGTATAAGGGGCTACACCTTC.

The chain joins TRBV28 to TRBJ1-5; the D gene is possibly TRBD1 (6 bases). Germline values: CDR1 MDHEN, CDR2 SYDVKM. The CDR3 has 15 amino acids. V was clipped by 6 bases and J by 2 bases, with 14 bases between them. CDR3 protein: CASSPGGVGNQPQHF. Written as DNA, the CDR3 is TGTGCCAGCAGCCCCGGGGGCGTGGGCAATCAGCCCCAGCATTTT.

CDR3 coding DNA: TGTGCCAGCAGTTACTCGACGGGGGTAGGGTATGGCTACACCTTC. It yields the protein CASSYSTGVGYGYTF. The chain joins TRBV6-5 to TRBJ1-2, with D possibly matching TRBD1 (5 bases). The CDR3 has 15 amino acids. The V end was cut by 0 bases, the J end by 5 bases, with 13 bases between. Looked up from germline, CDR1 is MNHEY and CDR2 is SVGAGI.

This chain connects TRBV7-2 to TRBJ1-6, with 8 bases identical to TRBD1. The CDR3 spans 17 residues. Germline V gene lookup returns CDR1 SGHTA and CDR2 FQGNSA. Unmatched junction bases numbered 6, after V lost 5 bases and J lost 0 bases. CDR3 coding DNA: TGTGCCAGCAGCCCCCGGGACAGGCGCTCCTATAATTCACCCCTCCACTTT. It specifies CASSPRDRRSYNSPLHF.

The genes are TRBV29-1 and TRBJ2-1; D is possibly TRBD1 or TRBD2 (6 bases each). Germline values: CDR1 SQVTM, CDR2 ANQGSEA. The CDR3 has 14 amino acids. V lost 4 bases and J lost 2, with 12 bases in between. The CDR3 spells CSVASGAAYNEQFF. The CDR3 DNA is TGCAGCGTTGCTTCGGGGGCAGCCTACAATGAGCAGTTCTTC.